This T cell receptor beta chain was obtained from a study of shared clonotypes between healthy human individuals. The overall study: Plates per donor: three CD4 naive, three CD4 memory, two CD8 naive, one CD8 memory. Notes on the study in general: Researchers found naive subsets generally carried larger estimated richness than memory subsets.

Clones were sequenced by immunoSEQ multiplex PCR, and TCRdb holds only the in-frame ones, with some missing. The sample records about 2.3 million clones, more than 80% being singletons. The germline CDR1 and CDR2 sequences are MDHEN and SYDVKM. Trimming removed 5 bases at V and 7 bases at J, with 18 bases between. CDR3 length equals 15 residues. About this clone itself: The antigen is not known.

The J gene is TRBJ2-1, the V gene TRBV28, with D possibly being TRBD2 (6 bases). The origin of this receptor is a man aged 18 to 30 in good health. Some clones in this sample may be carry-over from other donors' samples. The specimen was naive CD4+ T cells from PBMCs. Subset given: CD45RA+ positively selected. This chain's CDR3 is CASSVTAPGGNEQFF. The CDR3 region has the DNA TGTGCCAGCAGTGTCACGGCCCCCGGAGGGAATGAGCAGTTCTTC.